This T cell receptor beta chain was profiled in a study of shared clonotypes between healthy human individuals. This table comes from immunoSEQ multiplex PCR, and its TCRdb copy is limited to in-frame clones, with some not included. The table records more than 1,200,000 clones, about 98.5% of them present only once. The TCR comes from a man younger than 40 in good health. The specimen was naive CD4+ T cells sorted from blood. Subset in this sample: CD45RA+ positively selected.

The CDR3 loop reads CASSPLGRSQETQYF. The CDR3 bases are TGCGCCAGCAGCCCCCTCGGCAGGAGCCAAGAGACCCAGTACTTC. The rearrangement links TRBV5-1 to TRBJ2-5; no clear D. Trimming cost V 4 bases and J 1 base, with 14 bases left between them. This CDR3 region has 15 residues. Looked up from germline, CDR1 is SGHRS and CDR2 is YFSETQ.